This is a list of T cell receptor beta chains from one sample in a study of ipilimumab plus nivolumab after autologous stem cell transplantation. TCRdb's table, derived via immunoSEQ multiplex PCR, lists solely in-frame clones and lacks some. The data show more than 20,000 clones, about 80% seen once. Sequencing used PBMCs, obtained in a trial of ipilimumab plus nivolumab as post-transplant consolidation. Receptors were obtained from a male donor with diffuse large B-cell lymphoma. Each CDR3 is given with its conserved first and last residue. The D gene is left open where the match is weak. Size is omitted from some rows. Given values are once, few, many or a class for expanded clones.

j_call clone_size v_call cdr3_length d_call cdr3_aa cdr3_nt
TRBJ2-1 . TRBV7-9 15 TRBD1 CASSSGQGTYNEQFF TGTGCCAGCAGCTCCGGACAGGGTACCTACAATGAGCAGTTCTTC
TRBJ2-1 . TRBV7-3 15 . CASSLGPASYNEQFF TGTGCCAGCAGCTTAGGGCCGGCCTCCTACAATGAGCAGTTCTTC
TRBJ2-5 once TRBV5-1 12 . CASSANRETQYF TGCGCCAGCAGCGCGAATAGGGAGACCCAGTACTTC
TRBJ2-3 . TRBV5-6 15 . CASRPFLPSTDTQYF TGTGCCAGCAGACCCTTTTTACCAAGCACAGATACGCAGTATTTT
TRBJ2-7 . TRBV13 12 . CASTKGDGEQYF TGTGCCAGCACCAAAGGAGATGGCGAGCAGTACTTC
TRBJ2-3 once TRBV10-3 17 . CAISEEGVSASTDTQYF TGTGCCATCAGTGAGGAGGGGGTTAGCGCAAGCACAGATACGCAGTATTTT
TRBJ2-2 . TRBV11-1 13 . CASSPTRTGELFF TGTGCCAGCAGCCCGACTCGCACCGGGGAGCTGTTTTTT
TRBJ1-6 . TRBV20-1 10 . CSAREGPLHF TGCAGTGCTAGAGAGGGACCCCTCCACTTT
TRBJ2-5 . TRBV27 14 TRBD1 CASSYGTGYETQYF TGTGCCAGCAGTTATGGGACAGGGTATGAGACCCAGTACTTC
TRBJ2-4 . TRBV14 13 . CASSQGRANIQYF TGTGCCAGCAGCCAGGGACGGGCCAACATTCAGTACTTC
TRBJ1-2 few TRBV7-2 13 . CASRILANYGYTF TGTGCCAGCAGGATCTTAGCTAACTATGGCTACACCTTC
TRBJ1-1 . TRBV28 13 . CASSNRVWTEAFF TGTGCCAGCAGTAACAGGGTCTGGACTGAAGCTTTCTTT
TRBJ1-2 . TRBV7-2 18 . CASSLAYSNLGGQVGYTF TGTGCCAGCAGCTTAGCTTACAGCAATCTAGGGGGTCAGGTTGGCTACACCTTC
TRBJ1-1 . TRBV28 11 . CASSSGTEAFF TGTGCCAGCAGCTCCGGGACAGAAGCTTTCTTT
TRBJ2-7 . TRBV7-2 16 . CASSWSGGTRSYEQYF TGTGCCAGCAGCTGGAGTGGCGGGACACGCTCCTACGAGCAGTACTTC
TRBJ2-1 . TRBV7-2 12 . CASSKTRDEQFF TGTGCCAGCAGCAAGACTAGAGATGAGCAGTTCTTC
TRBJ2-3 once TRBV28 13 . CATEPPGRGTQYF TGTGCCACCGAACCCCCAGGGCGCGGTACGCAGTATTTT
TRBJ1-1 . TRBV27 14 . CASSPPVRGTEAFF TGTGCCAGCAGTCCCCCCGTTAGGGGAACTGAAGCTTTCTTT
TRBJ2-5 . TRBV5-1 12 . CASRAAQETQYF TGCGCCAGCAGGGCAGCGCAGGAGACCCAGTACTTC
TRBJ2-4 . TRBV15 14 . CATSDRGRGVIQYF TGTGCCACCAGCGACCGTGGGAGGGGGGTCATTCAGTACTTC
TRBJ2-5 . TRBV5-4 14 . CASSLGLDQETQYF TGTGCCAGCAGCTTAGGTTTAGACCAAGAGACCCAGTACTTC
TRBJ1-2 . TRBV19 16 TRBD1 CASSTGQGSTNYGYTF TGTGCCAGTAGTACCGGACAGGGGTCGACTAACTATGGCTACACCTTC
TRBJ1-6 large TRBV5-1 17 . CASSLDWAEAGSSPLHF TGCGCCAGCAGCTTGGATTGGGCAGAAGCCGGTAGTTCACCCCTCCACTTT
TRBJ2-7 . TRBV6-5 12 TRBD1 CASRGQGPEQYF TGTGCCAGCAGGGGACAGGGTCCCGAGCAGTACTTC
TRBJ1-5 medium-sized TRBV6-6 13 TRBD1 CASRWTGTQPQHF TGTGCCAGCAGATGGACAGGGACTCAGCCCCAGCATTTT
TRBJ1-5 . TRBV27 13 TRBD1 CASSLQGDQPQHF TGTGCCAGCAGTCTGCAGGGGGATCAGCCCCAGCATTTT
TRBJ1-1 . TRBV5-4 16 . CASSLANLGFGTEAFF TGTGCCAGCAGCTTGGCGAACCTGGGGTTCGGCACTGAAGCTTTCTTT
TRBJ2-1 . TRBV19 18 TRBD2 CATQERLAGGPSYNEQFF TGTGCCACTCAGGAGCGGCTAGCGGGGGGGCCGTCCTACAATGAGCAGTTCTTC
TRBJ1-1 . TRBV5-8 11 . CASSLVTEAFF TGTGCCAGCAGCTTGGTCACTGAAGCTTTCTTT
TRBJ2-2 . TRBV27 13 . CASSWSNTGELFF TGTGCCAGCAGTTGGTCGAACACCGGGGAGCTGTTTTTT
TRBJ2-1 medium-sized TRBV5-1 17 TRBD2 CASSSPLSGGQYNEQFF TGCGCCAGCAGCTCCCCTCTTAGCGGGGGCCAGTACAATGAGCAGTTCTTC
TRBJ1-6 . TRBV9 14 . CASSEKIYNSPLHF TGTGCCAGCAGCGAGAAGATCTATAATTCACCCCTCCACTTT
TRBJ1-2 . TRBV5-1 13 . CASSLTRGDGYTF TGCGCCAGCAGCTTAACCCGGGGGGATGGCTACACCTTC
TRBJ2-5 . TRBV5-6 14 . CASSGEGDRETQYF TGTGCCAGCAGCGGGGAGGGGGACCGAGAGACCCAGTACTTC
TRBJ2-1 . TRBV6-6 13 . CASQKGGWGEQFF TGTGCCTCCCAGAAGGGGGGATGGGGTGAGCAGTTCTTC
TRBJ1-6 . TRBV7-2 14 . CASSLADRSSPLHF TGTGCCAGCAGCTTAGCGGACAGATCATCACCCCTCCACTTT
TRBJ2-5 . TRBV5-4 14 . CASSLAGDGETQYF TGTGCCAGCAGCTTGGCTGGGGATGGGGAGACCCAGTACTTC
TRBJ1-6 once TRBV27 13 . CASSFRGDSPLHF TGTGCCAGCAGTTTTAGGGGCGATTCACCCCTCCACTTT
TRBJ1-6 once TRBV7-8 15 TRBD1 CASSLVYRGGSPLHF TGTGCCAGCAGCTTAGTGTACAGGGGCGGGTCACCCCTCCACTTT
TRBJ2-2 . TRBV6-5 16 . CASSYLQGTNTGELFF TGTGCCAGCAGTTATCTACAGGGTACGAACACCGGGGAGCTGTTTTTT
TRBJ1-2 . TRBV21-1 20 . CASSKAPARGWNDRECGYTF TGTGCCAGCAGCAAAGCGCCCGCCCGGGGCTGGAACGACAGGGAGTGTGGCTACACCTTC
TRBJ2-7 many TRBV4-1 15 . CASSQDKDGYYEQYF TGCGCCAGCAGCCAAGATAAGGACGGATACTACGAGCAGTACTTC
TRBJ2-1 . TRBV5-1 13 . CASSLSTNNEQFF TGCGCCAGCAGCTTGTCAACAAACAATGAGCAGTTCTTC